These 13 T cell receptor beta chains were all obtained from the same sample, sequenced in a study of T cell repertoires in cytomegalovirus infection. No cognate antigen is known for these TCRs. TCRdb analysed the reads with MiXCR anew, one entry per CDR3 protein. The sample gives around 800,000 distinct CDR3 sequences, approximately 30% of which show up once; around an eighth is in the top ten. The sample in question was cultured CD8+ T cells from PBMCs, obtained from culture after CMV antigen stimulation. The receptor source for this set is a human donor in good health (CMV status not recorded). Some clones in this sample may be carry-over from other donors' samples.

This chain joins TRBV12-5 and TRBJ1-4; D possibly corresponds to TRBD1 (6 bases). This CDR3 has 15 residues. Trimming took 8 bases from V and 4 from J, leaving 17 bases between them. Germline V gene data show CDR1 as LGHNT and CDR2 as FRNRAP. The CDR3 loop is CASLGQGPGNEKLFF. DNA of the CDR3: TGTGCTAGTTTGGGGCAGGGGCCGGGTAATGAAAAACTGTTTTTT.

V is TRBV2 and J is TRBJ1-2; D uncertain. With 5 bases removed from V and 2 bases from J, the gap between germline ends came to 21 bases. Germline V gene sequence: CDR1 SNHLY, CDR2 FYNNEI. CDR3 length: 17 amino acids. The chain's CDR3 is CASSPSRTPATNYGYTF. CDR3 sequence (DNA): TGTGCCAGCAGTCCTTCAAGGACGCCCGCGACAAACTATGGCTACACCTTC.

The chain couples TRBV7-4 to TRBJ2-3; TRBD1 aligns across 7 bases. The V and J ends lost 7 bases and 6 bases, in that order; junction bases with no gene match: 13. The CDR3 totals 15 residues. Germline assignment: CDR1 SGHVT and CDR2 SQSDAQ. CDR3 residues: CASKGTVTQEDTQYF. The CDR3 DNA reads TGTGCCAGCAAAGGGACAGTCACCCAAGAGGATACGCAGTATTTT.

Turning to this clonotype: One base away lies a much larger clone, so this may be a sequencing read error. The gene calls are TRBV7-3 and TRBJ2-1; the D gene could be TRBD1 or TRBD2 (5 bases each). The CDR3 loop spans 18 amino acids. Germline CDR1 reads SGHTA; CDR2 reads FQGTGA. The chain's CDR3 is CASSLTGIEGRAYNKQFF. CDR3 DNA sequence: TGTGCCAGCAGCTTAACGGGGATTGAGGGGCGCGCCTACAATAAGCAGTTCTTC.

The table lists this clonotype with a few counts. The rearrangement joins TRBV28 to TRBJ1-6; 8 bases agree with TRBD1. This CDR3 is 15 amino acids long. The germline CDR1 and CDR2 sequences are MDHEN and SYDVKM. Trimming removed 4 bases from V and 7 bases from J; junction bases left unmatched: 6. The CDR3 protein is CASSSLDRANSPLHF. The CDR3 coding sequence is TGTGCCAGCAGTTCCCTGGACAGGGCCAATTCACCCCTCCACTTT.

This rearrangement joins TRBV7-6 to TRBJ1-6; 7 positions agree with TRBD1. The CDR3 is 16 residues long. After removal of 2 bases from V and 9 bases from J, the junction contained 10 bases not matched to a gene. CDR1 and CDR2 (germline): SGHVS, FNYEAQ. The CDR3 nucleotides are TGTGCCAGCAGCTTAAGTTTGGCAGGGGGTCCTTCACCCCTCCACTTT. Its translation: CASSLSLAGGPSPLHF.

The chain uses TRBV6-1 and TRBJ2-5; the D is unclear. V was shortened by 3 bases and J by 1 base, with 9 bases between the two germline ends. The germline CDR1 and CDR2 sequences are MNHNS and SASEGT. There are 14 residues in the CDR3. CDR3 DNA sequence: TGTGCCAGCAGTGATTGGGGTAGCCAAGAGACCCAGTACTTC. Residues: CASSDWGSQETQYF.

This clonotype has only a few counts. The rearrangement joins TRBV25-1 to TRBJ1-2, with a weak D call TRBD1 (5 bases). V lost 1 base and J lost 5, with 14 bases in between. Germline V gene lookup returns CDR1 MGHDK and CDR2 SYGVNS. This CDR3 contains 15 residues. The CDR3 loop is CASSEFFRGTYGYTF. The DNA for the CDR3 is TGTGCCAGCAGTGAATTCTTTCGTGGGACTTATGGCTACACCTTC.

This clonotype was counted a few times. The CDR3 here is CASSHPEDRGKLFF. DNA for the CDR3: TGTGCCAGCTCCCACCCCGAGGACAGGGGAAAACTGTTTTTT. The genes are TRBV18 and TRBJ1-4, with 9 bases fitting TRBD1. Germline V gives CDR1 KGHSH, CDR2 LQKENI. With 6 bases clipped from V and 10 bases from J, the junction kept 9 bases outside the gene matches. The CDR3 has 14 residues.

This clonotype was seen once. A read error is possible here, since a much larger clone lies one base away. V gene TRBV25-1 combines with J gene TRBJ2-1, with 7 bases lining up with TRBD1. V trimming: 6 bases; J trimming: 4 bases; junction bases outside the gene matches: 3. In germline, CDR1 is MGHDK, CDR2 SYGVNS. The CDR3 has 13 residues. The CDR3 DNA sequence: TGTGCCAGCAGGGGGGACAGATACAATGAGCAGTTCTTC. It specifies CASRGDRYNEQFF. Based on the CDR3 plus reference TRBV25-1 and TRBJ2-1, the full variable domain is EADIYQTPRYLVIGTGKKITLECSQTMGHDKMYWYQQDPGMELHLIHYSYGVNSTEKGDLSSESTVSRIRTEHFPLTLESARPSHTSQYLCASRGDRYNEQFFGPGTRLTVL.

This clonotype was observed a handful of times. The rearrangement joins TRBV20-1 to TRBJ2-7, with 9 positions matching TRBD2. Germline lookup yields CDR1 DFQATT and CDR2 SNEGSKA (reference sequence). V lost 6 bases to trimming and J lost 2 bases; unmatched junction nucleotides: 5. CDR3 size: 13 residues. The chain's CDR3 is CSAPAGGTYEQYF. In DNA form, the CDR3 reads TGCAGTGCGCCAGCGGGGGGAACCTACGAGCAGTACTTC.

This clonotype came up a few times. This chain joins TRBV27 and TRBJ1-2; D call uncertain. This CDR3 contains 15 residues. Trimming removed 10 bases at V and 4 bases at J, with 22 bases between. In germline, CDR1 is MNHEY, CDR2 SMNVEV (reference sequence). CDR3 nucleotide sequence: TGTGCCACCTCAACTACTGCGGGGAACCCCTATGGCTACACCTTC. Translated: CATSTTAGNPYGYTF.

This clonotype was counted ten times or more. This chain uses TRBV27 with TRBJ1-1; D is uncertain. The V and J ends lost 6 bases and 1 base respectively, with 9 bases between them. This CDR3 comprises 13 residues. Germline loops: CDR1 MNHEY, CDR2 SMNVEV (reference sequence). The CDR3 DNA follows: TGTGCCAGCAGCTTTGGCACGAACACTGAAGCTTTCTTT. It translates to CASSFGTNTEAFF.